A single sample gave rise to the 5 T cell receptor beta chains below, sequenced in a study of T cell repertoires in cytomegalovirus infection. One entry per CDR3 protein, called by TCRdb with MiXCR from the reads. The profile shows approximately 70,000 distinct CDR3 sequences, 20% to 25% of them singletons. For these receptors, no antigen is known. Sequenced input: PBMCs, sequenced either directly or after in vitro stimulation (not recorded which). The origin of the receptors is a human donor in good health (CMV status not recorded). Some clones in this sample may be carry-over from other donors' samples.

This clonotype was detected a few times. The rearrangement joins TRBV28 to TRBJ2-3; 8 nucleotides agree with TRBD2. This CDR3 is built from 14 residues. The V segment lost 5 bases and the J segment 3 bases; nucleotides outside the gene matches: 4. Germline V gene data show CDR1 as MDHEN and CDR2 as SYDVKM. The CDR3 sequence: CASSLQRGTDTQYF. In nucleotides, the CDR3 is TGTGCCAGCAGTCTCCAGCGGGGGACAGATACGCAGTATTTT.

The chain joins TRBV4-1 to TRBJ2-3; TRBD1 matches at 10 bases. Germline loops: CDR1 MGHRA, CDR2 YSYEKL. The CDR3 is 15 amino acids. J lost 6 bases, V lost 4 bases, and 7 bases had no gene match. CDR3 amino acids: CASSLVGTGVDTQYF. The CDR3 DNA reads TGCGCCAGCAGCCTCGTGGGGACAGGGGTGGATACGCAGTATTTT.

CDR3 region: CASSQQRGAGSTGELFF. The DNA for the CDR3 is TGTGCCAGCAGCCAACAAAGAGGGGCGGGCTCCACCGGGGAGCTGTTTTTT. The J gene is TRBJ2-2, the V gene TRBV14; either TRBD1 or TRBD2 may supply D (5 bases each). The CDR3 totals 17 residues. Trimming removed 2 bases from V and 4 bases from J, with 17 bases in between. Germline CDR1 reads SGHDN; CDR2 reads FVKESK.

This clonotype was detected many times. The V gene is TRBV7-2, the J gene TRBJ2-7; 7 bases are a match to TRBD1. This CDR3 contains 13 residues. The ends lost 0 bases at V and 6 bases at J; junction bases unmatched: 2. Per the germline V gene, CDR1 is SGHTA and CDR2 is FQGNSA. CDR3 residues: CASSLATGLEQYF. The CDR3 bases are TGTGCCAGCAGCTTAGCGACAGGGCTCGAGCAGTACTTC. The full variable domain, in which reference TRBV7-2 and TRBJ2-7 provide the parts outside the CDR3, is GAGVSQSPSNKVTEKGKDVELRCDPISGHTALYWYRQSLGQGLEFLIYFQGNSAPDKSGLPSDRFSAERTGGSVSTLTIQRTQQEDSAVYLCASSLATGLEQYFGPGTRLTVT.

This clonotype was counted a few times. CDR3 coding DNA: TGTGCCATCCCCTCGGGGGCTGGCAATCAGCCCCAGCATTTT. Translated: CAIPSGAGNQPQHF. V usage is TRBV6-2 or TRBV6-3 and J usage is TRBJ1-5, with D possibly being TRBD1 (6 bases). The CDR3 runs 14 residues. Germline V gene sequence: CDR1 MNHEY, CDR2 SVGEGT. V lost 10 bases to trimming and J lost 2 bases, with 15 bases between them.